This record covers a single T cell receptor (beta chain). The CDR3 runs 15 residues. Germline loops: CDR1 MNHNS, CDR2 SASEGT. V shed 6 bases, J shed 4 bases, and the junction held 12 bases outside the gene matches. The source of the sample is a study of blood T cell dynamics during melanoma immunotherapy. Study in general: First-line therapy was either pembrolizumab or nivolumab with ipilimumab for metastatic melanoma.

As for time point: week 3, after first cycle of checkpoint inhibitor. Samples come from before therapy and from week 3 after the first blockade cycle. Disease control meant complete response, partial response or stable disease at 12 weeks. Using immunoSEQ multiplex PCR, the repertoire was profiled, and TCRdb retains in-frame clones only, with some absent. The table shows approximately 1,200 clones, with approximately 80% occurring only once. This TCR was sampled from a human donor with melanoma. The source was cell-free DNA from blood, collected from a patient treated with checkpoint blockade. J is TRBJ2-7 and V is TRBV6-1, with 7 nucleotides matching TRBD2. In DNA, the CDR3 is TGTGCCAGCAGGGGAAGCGGGATAGAGGTTTACGAGCAGTACTTC. Translation: CASRGSGIEVYEQYF.